This TCR beta chain stems from a study of OX40 agonist ivuxolimab in advanced cancers. The overall study: Given to patients was ivuxolimab, an agonistic anti-OX40 (CD134) antibody. Past anti-PD-1, anti-PD-L1 or anti-CTLA-4 therapy was accepted, and 35% to 45% had received some.

TCRdb keeps only in-frame clones here, not all; method: immunoSEQ multiplex PCR. The sample records tens of thousands of clones, around 90% being singletons. Any history of autoimmune disease or systemic immunosuppression disqualified patients. Specimen: CD4+ or CD8+ T cells sorted from blood, collected in a trial of the OX40 agonist ivuxolimab. This TCR derives from an adult with an advanced solid tumor such as melanoma, head and neck, liver or kidney cancer.

The CDR3 loop is CASSSLGADQETQYF. The DNA for the CDR3 is TGTGCCAGCAGTTCCCTTGGGGCAGACCAAGAGACCCAGTACTTC. The rearrangement joins TRBV28 to TRBJ2-5, with a possible D match to TRBD1 (5 bases). The CDR3 is made up of 15 amino acids. Germline lookup yields CDR1 MDHEN and CDR2 SYDVKM. Trimming stripped 4 bases from V and 0 bases from J, with 12 bases between.